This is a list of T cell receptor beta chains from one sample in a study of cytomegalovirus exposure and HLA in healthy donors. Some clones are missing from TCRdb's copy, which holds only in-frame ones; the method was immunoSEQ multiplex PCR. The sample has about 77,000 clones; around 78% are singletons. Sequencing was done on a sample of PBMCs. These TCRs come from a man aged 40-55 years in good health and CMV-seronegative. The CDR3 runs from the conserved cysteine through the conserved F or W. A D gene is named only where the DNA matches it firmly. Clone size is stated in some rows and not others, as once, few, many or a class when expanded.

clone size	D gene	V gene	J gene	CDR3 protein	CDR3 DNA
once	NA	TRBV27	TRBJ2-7	CASSKESLSSYEQYF	TGTGCCAGCAGCAAGGAGTCCCTTAGCTCCTACGAGCAGTACTTC
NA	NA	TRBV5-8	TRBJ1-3	CASSLGRTYSGNTIYF	TGTGCCAGCAGCTTGGGGCGGACTTACTCTGGAAACACCATATATTTT
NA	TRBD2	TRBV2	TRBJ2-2	CASMRERSTGELFF	TGTGCCAGCATGCGGGAGCGTTCGACCGGGGAGCTGTTTTTT
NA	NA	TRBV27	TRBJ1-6	CASSFGGDNSPLHF	TGTGCCAGCAGCTTTGGGGGGGATAATTCACCCCTCCACTTT
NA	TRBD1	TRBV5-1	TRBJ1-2	CASSSGQGTGYTF	TGCGCCAGCAGCTCGGGACAGGGGACTGGCTACACCTTC
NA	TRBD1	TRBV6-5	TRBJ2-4	CASSSMQGACQYF	TGTGCCAGCAGTTCGATGCAGGGGGCCTGTCAGTACTTC
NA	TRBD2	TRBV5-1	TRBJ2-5	CASSPRTSGSEQYF	TGCGCCAGCAGCCCTCGGACTAGCGGGAGTGAGCAGTACTTC
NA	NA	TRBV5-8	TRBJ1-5	CASSFEGFPSNQPQHF	TGTGCCAGCAGCTTCGAGGGTTTTCCCAGCAATCAGCCCCAGCATTTT
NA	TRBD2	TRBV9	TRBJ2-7	CASSLLAGTAYEQYF	TGTGCCAGCAGCCTGCTAGCGGGTACAGCCTACGAGCAGTACTTC
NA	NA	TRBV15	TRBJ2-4	CATSPQSGIQYF	TGTGCCACCAGCCCCCAAAGCGGGATTCAGTACTTC
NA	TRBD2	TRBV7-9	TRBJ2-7	CASSSILAGGYEQYF	TGTGCCAGCAGCTCTATACTAGCGGGAGGATACGAGCAGTACTTC
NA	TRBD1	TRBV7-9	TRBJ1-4	CASTPSPGQGNEKLFF	TGTGCCAGCACCCCGAGTCCGGGACAGGGTAATGAAAAACTGTTTTTT
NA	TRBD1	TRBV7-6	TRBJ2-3	CASSGGQGADTQYF	TGTGCCAGCAGCGGGGGACAGGGAGCAGATACGCAGTATTTT
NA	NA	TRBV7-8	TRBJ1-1	CASTLDRDTEAFF	TGTGCCAGCACGCTAGACAGAGACACTGAAGCTTTCTTT
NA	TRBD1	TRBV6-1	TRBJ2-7	CASSSTGEEQYF	TGTGCCAGCAGTAGTACAGGGGAAGAGCAGTACTTC
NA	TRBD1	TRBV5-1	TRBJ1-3	CASSLDRGTSGNTIYF	TGCGCCAGCAGCTTAGACAGGGGGACCTCTGGAAACACCATATATTTT
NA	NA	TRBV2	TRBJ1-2	CASSEAELMSGYTF	TGTGCCAGCAGTGAAGCTGAGTTAATGAGTGGCTACACCTTC
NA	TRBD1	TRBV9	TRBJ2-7	CASSVGQGPYEQYF	TGTGCCAGCAGCGTCGGACAGGGACCCTACGAGCAGTACTTC
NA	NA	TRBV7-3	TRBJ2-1	CASSFNLVSYNEQFF	TGTGCCAGCAGCTTCAACCTAGTATCCTACAATGAGCAGTTCTTC
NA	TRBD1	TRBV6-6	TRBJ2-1	CASSVTGGSYNEQFF	TGTGCCAGCAGTGTGACAGGGGGCTCTTACAATGAGCAGTTCTTC
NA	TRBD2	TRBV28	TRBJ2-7	CASSPRASGSLWYF	TGTGCCAGCAGTCCCCGGGCTAGCGGGAGCCTCTGGTACTTC
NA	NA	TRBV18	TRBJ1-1	CASSLPTRGTETFF	TGTGCCAGCTCACTACCAACCCGGGGAACTGAAACTTTCTTT
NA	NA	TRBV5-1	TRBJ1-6	CASSLLGSNSPLHF	TGCGCCAGCAGCTTGCTGGGCAGCAATTCACCCCTCCACTTT
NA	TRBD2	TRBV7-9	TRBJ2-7	CASSFQAGLTEQYF	TGTGCCAGCAGCTTTCAAGCGGGACTTACCGAGCAGTACTTC
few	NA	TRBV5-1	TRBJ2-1	CASSLDDGEDEQFF	TGCGCCAGCAGCTTGGATGACGGAGAGGATGAGCAGTTCTTC
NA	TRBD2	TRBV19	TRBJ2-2	CASSIGLAGRDGELFF	TGTGCCAGTAGTATTGGACTAGCGGGAAGGGACGGGGAGCTGTTTTTT
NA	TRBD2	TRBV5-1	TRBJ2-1	CASSLEGGLAVYNEQFF	TGCGCCAGCAGCTTGGAAGGGGGACTAGCGGTTTACAATGAGCAGTTCTTC
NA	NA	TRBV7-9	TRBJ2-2	CASSSLGDTGELFF	TGTGCCAGCAGCTCCCTAGGGGACACCGGGGAGCTGTTTTTT
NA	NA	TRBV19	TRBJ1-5	CASSIAPLNQPQHF	TGTGCCAGTAGTATCGCCCCACTAAATCAGCCCCAGCATTTT
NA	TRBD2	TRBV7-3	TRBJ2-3	CASSLTYSSGNSDTQYF	TGTGCCAGCAGCTTAACTTACTCTAGCGGGAATTCAGATACGCAGTATTTT
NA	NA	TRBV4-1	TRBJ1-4	CASSQGSRQGYEKLFF	TGCGCCAGCAGCCAGGGGTCCCGCCAGGGGTATGAAAAACTGTTTTTT
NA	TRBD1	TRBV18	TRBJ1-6	CASSPGQVTGPLHF	TGTGCCAGCTCACCAGGACAGGTTACGGGACCCCTCCACTTT
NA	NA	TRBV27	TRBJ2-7	CASSLLARPSYEQYF	TGTGCCAGCAGTTTACTAGCTCGACCATCCTACGAGCAGTACTTC
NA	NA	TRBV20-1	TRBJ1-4	CSARDREKLFF	TGCAGTGCTAGAGACCGTGAAAAACTGTTTTTT
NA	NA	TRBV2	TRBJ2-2	CASSGQITGELFF	TGTGCCAGCAGCGGACAAATCACCGGGGAGCTGTTTTTT
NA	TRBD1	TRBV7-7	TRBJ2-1	CASSPGTGGQNEQFF	TGTGCTAGCAGCCCGGGGACAGGGGGCCAGAATGAGCAGTTCTTC
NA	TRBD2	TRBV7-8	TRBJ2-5	CASSILAGGVETQYF	TGTGCCAGCAGCATACTAGCGGGAGGGGTAGAGACCCAGTACTTC
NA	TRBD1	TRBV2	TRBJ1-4	CASRPGTGASEKLFF	TGTGCCAGCAGGCCCGGGACAGGGGCAAGTGAAAAACTGTTTTTT
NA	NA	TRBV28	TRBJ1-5	CATQGLRNQPQHF	TGTGCGACACAGGGTCTGAGGAATCAGCCCCAGCATTTT
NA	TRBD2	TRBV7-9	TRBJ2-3	CASSRGLAGGNLYTDTQYF	TGTGCCAGCAGCCGAGGACTAGCGGGAGGTAACCTCTACACAGATACGCAGTATTTT
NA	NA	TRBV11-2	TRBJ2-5	CASSPTTHSETQYF	TGTGCCAGCAGCCCCACGACACACTCTGAGACCCAGTACTTC
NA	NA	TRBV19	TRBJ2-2	CASIKLGGSNTGELFF	TGTGCCAGTATTAAATTAGGGGGTAGTAACACCGGGGAGCTGTTTTTT
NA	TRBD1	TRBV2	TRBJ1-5	CASSGTGRRAQPQHF	TGTGCCAGCAGCGGGACAGGGCGCCGCGCTCAGCCCCAGCATTTT
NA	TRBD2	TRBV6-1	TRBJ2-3	CASSEQVGGHAQYF	TGTGCCAGCAGTGAACAGGTGGGAGGGCATGCGCAGTATTTT
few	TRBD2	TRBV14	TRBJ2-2	CASSMTSGRTGELFF	TGTGCCAGCAGCATGACTAGCGGGAGGACTGGGGAGCTGTTTTTT
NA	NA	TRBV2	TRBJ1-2	CASSDRSGSYGYTF	TGTGCCAGCAGTGATCGGTCAGGCAGCTATGGCTACACCTTC
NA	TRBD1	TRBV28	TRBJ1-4	CASSLEGAGKLFF	TGTGCCAGCAGTTTAGAGGGGGCGGGAAAACTGTTTTTT
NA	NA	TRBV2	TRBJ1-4	CASSEGWGLGADEKLFF	TGTGCCAGCAGTGAGGGGTGGGGGCTCGGGGCGGATGAAAAACTGTTTTTT
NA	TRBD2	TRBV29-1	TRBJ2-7	CSVDREGPLGEQYF	TGCAGCGTTGACCGGGAGGGCCCCTTGGGAGAGCAGTACTTC
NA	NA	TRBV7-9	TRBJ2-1	CASSSLETGSYNEQFF	TGTGCCAGCAGCTCACTAGAGACTGGCTCCTACAATGAGCAGTTCTTC
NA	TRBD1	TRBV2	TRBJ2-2	CASRALTGGAGELFF	TGTGCCAGCAGGGCGCTCACAGGGGGCGCCGGGGAGCTGTTTTTT